This TCR beta chain originates from a study of blood T cell repertoires in COVID-19 (dated by TCRdb to about 2020). In terms of the full investigation: The collaborator samples originated in the United States, Italy and Spain and spanned the acute and convalescent phases of COVID-19. The prospective study material was composed of cDNA or gDNA derived from T cells, B-cell-depleted T cells, or PBMCs. Subjects who had been exposed to COVID-19, were actively infected with it, or had recovered from it provided the deeply sampled blood TCRbeta repertoires that made up the dataset. A freely available public database, intended as a resource for researchers studying the immune response to SARS-CoV-2, is where the repertoires were released. The samples were drawn from two sources: the first 160 participants of the ongoing ImmuneRACE study, and fewer than 1,500 subjects contributed by 6 global collaborators. A de-identified subject ID, COVID-19 status, age in years and sex were almost always included in the sample metadata. Where available, HLA class I and class II types were taken from metadata supplied by the sample provider and were not determined by assay-based typing. Study-wide conclusions, independent of this receptor: The quantity of clinical and demographic metadata differed by source and by participant and was supplied without curation.

This clone was detected only once. The specificity of this receptor is unknown. The input lacks base qualities; no much larger clone sits a single base away. TCRbeta CDR3 regions were amplified from genomic DNA by means of the immunoSEQ Assay, a bias-controlled multiplex PCR. The paper's data handling went like this. Within the assay, amplification of reference gene primers was used to estimate how many nucleated cells each sample contained. To quantify the absolute abundance of each unique TCRbeta CDR3 rearrangement, sequence reads were collapsed and filtered. Productive Simpson clonality was computed per sample as the square root of Simpson's diversity index over productive rearrangements. TCRdb stores this immuneACCESS table with in-frame sequences only. Part of the clones is absent; in the studies checked, under half of the shortfall reflects unresolved V genes, and no reason is known for the rest. V and J calls and clone size are those listed in that table; D and trimming were worked out from the DNA. Across this sample there are hundreds of thousands of clones, with over 80% seen only once. The ten most abundant clones make up 1.2% of the sample.

According to the germline V gene (reference sequence), CDR1 reads SGHNT and CDR2 reads YYREEE. Spanning cysteine to phenylalanine, the CDR3 consists of 14 amino acids. The DNA shown is the 42-base CDR3, in frame from base 1. Between the V and J ends, shortened by 0 bases and 2 bases respectively, the junction contains 9 bases. Participants in the prospective study were aged roughly 18 to 100 years, lived in about two dozen United States geographic areas, and enrolled through a virtual design. In the prospective study, participants were assigned to cohorts based on the clinical history participants reported in a screening survey and a study questionnaire. Recovered participants in ImmuneRACE Cohort 3 were defined by two consecutive negative NP/OP PCR tests, clearance by a healthcare professional, or resolution of symptoms. In the prospective study, mobile phlebotomists collected whole blood, serum and a nasopharyngeal or oropharyngeal swab from each participant. Prospective study participants could optionally give additional blood draws and questionnaires over a roughly 2-month period. Blood samples from the prospective study were shipped frozen or at room temperature prior to DNA extraction.

The source of this sequence is a man aged 25 to 45 who had recovered from COVID-19. The sample was PBMCs or T cells enriched from blood (not recorded which). The rearranged segments are TRBV5-4 and TRBJ2-7; a tentative D call is TRBD1 (5 bases match). In nucleotides, the sequence is TGTGCCAGCAGCTTGGGGGCAGGGACCTACGAGCAGTACTTC. This is translated as CASSLGAGTYEQYF.